A single sample gave rise to the 26 T cell receptor beta chains below, sequenced in a study of blood T cell repertoires in COVID-19. Profiled with immunoSEQ multiplex PCR; TCRdb holds only in-frame clones, not every one. The data show about 13,000 clones, about 88% seen once. The source material was peripheral blood. Receptors were obtained from a human donor in a cohort sampled during active COVID-19.

This clone was observed a handful of times. This chain uses TRBV7-2 with TRBJ1-3; D is uncertain. CDR1 and CDR2 (germline): SGHTA, FQGNSA. The CDR3 covers 14 residues. V lost 5 bases to trimming and J lost 0 bases, with 8 bases between them. The CDR3, as DNA: TGTGCCAGCAGCCCGTACAGCTCTGGAAACACCATATATTTT. Translated, it gives CASSPYSSGNTIYF.

V is TRBV30 and J is TRBJ2-1, with D possibly matching TRBD1 (6 bases). Germline V gives CDR1 GTSNPN, CDR2 SVGIG (reference sequence). Trimming stripped 1 base from V and 6 bases from J, with 7 bases between. CDR3 length: 12 amino acids. CDR3 nucleotides: TGTGCCTGGAGTGGGACAGCCAATGAGCAGTTCTTC. The encoded protein is CAWSGTANEQFF.

This chain links TRBV24-1 with TRBJ2-2, with 7 bases fitting TRBD1. This CDR3 contains 14 residues. V gave up 5 bases and J gave up 4 bases; unmatched junction bases: 3. The germline V gene has CDR1 KGHDR and CDR2 SFDVKD. CDR3 loop: CATSVAGGTGELFF. The CDR3 DNA is TGTGCCACCAGTGTGGCAGGGGGCACCGGGGAGCTGTTTTTT.

The V gene is TRBV7-2, the J gene TRBJ2-1; the match to TRBD2 covers 10 bases. There are 19 residues in the CDR3. The V gene end was trimmed by 2 bases and the J gene end by 1 base; junction bases not matched to a gene: 11. The germline V gene has CDR1 SGHTA and CDR2 FQGNSA. In DNA, the CDR3 is TGTGCCAGCAGCTTAAGGAGCGGGGGGGCTCGGTTATCCTACAATGAGCAGTTCTTC. It yields the protein CASSLRSGGARLSYNEQFF. Complete variable domain (other parts from reference TRBV7-2 and TRBJ2-1): GAGVSQSPSNKVTEKGKDVELRCDPISGHTALYWYRQSLGQGLEFLIYFQGNSAPDKSGLPSDRFSAERTGGSVSTLTIQRTQQEDSAVYLCASSLRSGGARLSYNEQFFGPGTRLTVL.

The gene calls are TRBV5-4 and TRBJ1-2; D gene unclear. The V end lost 4 bases, the J end lost 2 bases, and 9 bases lay between the germline ends. The CDR3 sequence is 13 residues long. Germline values: CDR1 SGHNT, CDR2 YYREEE (reference sequence). Written as DNA, the CDR3 is TGTGCCAGCAGCCCGGCGGGAAACTATGGCTACACCTTC. Residues: CASSPAGNYGYTF. Full variable domain (remainder filled in from reference TRBV5-4 and TRBJ1-2): ETGVTQSPTHLIKTRGQQVTLRCSSQSGHNTVSWYQQALGQGPQFIFQYYREEENGRGNFPPRFSGLQFPNYSSELNVNALELDDSALYLCASSPAGNYGYTFGSGTRLTVV.

CDR3 region: CASSPIRGSNTGELFF. The CDR3 DNA reads as TGTGCCAGCAGCCCGATACGAGGATCGAACACCGGGGAGCTGTTTTTT. This chain uses TRBV11-3 with TRBJ2-2; D gene uncertain. The V gene's germline CDR1 is SGHNT and CDR2 YENEEA. Trimming stripped 5 bases from V and 0 bases from J, with 13 bases between. The CDR3 loop spans 16 amino acids.

This clone was detected once. The chain employs TRBV4-3 and TRBJ1-4, with 7 positions matching TRBD1. Germline loops: CDR1 LGHNA, CDR2 YSLEER. The CDR3 has 16 residues. Trimming cost V 4 bases and J 0 bases; bases outside gene matches: 5. The CDR3 DNA reads TGCGCCAGCAGCCGAACAGGGGAAGCAACTAATGAAAAACTGTTTTTT. As protein: CASSRTGEATNEKLFF.

The chain links TRBV18 to TRBJ2-5; tentatively, D is TRBD2 (5 bases). The V gene lost 1 base and the J gene lost 4 bases, with 10 bases spanning the gap. The CDR3 has 14 amino acids. Per germline, CDR1 KGHSH and CDR2 LQKENI. CDR3 in DNA: TGTGCCAGCTCACCACAGATCCGGGGAGAGACCCAGTACTTC. Residues: CASSPQIRGETQYF.

The chain has TRBV5-4 and TRBJ1-2; D gene uncertain. CDR1 is SGHNT, CDR2 YYREEE, per germline (reference sequence). This CDR3 is built from 14 residues. V was pared by 4 bases and J by 2 bases, with 12 bases between. CDR3: CASSPPGRNYGYTF. CDR3 nucleotide sequence: TGTGCCAGCAGCCCGCCGGGAAGGAACTATGGCTACACCTTC.

In nucleotides, the CDR3 is TGCGCCAGCAGCCAAGAACTTGAGGGAGGGGGAGGCTACACCTTC. Amino acids: CASSQELEGGGGYTF. The V and J genes are TRBV4-3 and TRBJ1-2; TRBD1 is a possible D gene (6 bases). Germline CDR1 is LGHNA and CDR2 is YSLEER. Deletions cut 0 bases from V and 8 bases from J, with 16 bases between. The CDR3 is 15 residues long.

The rearrangement links TRBV5-1 to TRBJ2-7, with 12 bases that match TRBD1. The CDR3 loop spans 16 amino acids. The V segment lost 0 bases and the J segment 1 base; nucleotides outside the gene matches: 2. Germline V CDR1 and CDR2: SGHRS, YFSETQ. The DNA for the CDR3 is TGCGCCAGCAGCTTGGGGGGACAGGGGGCTTCCTACGAGCAGTACTTC. Encoded protein: CASSLGGQGASYEQYF.

The V gene is TRBV3-1 (or the pseudogene TRBV3-2), the J gene TRBJ1-1; D uncertain. The CDR3 is 16 amino acids. With 4 bases removed from V and 3 bases from J, the gap between germline ends came to 18 bases. Germline lookup yields CDR1 LGHDT and CDR2 YNNKEL (reference sequence). The CDR3 region has the DNA TGTGCCAGCAGCCTCAAGCGGGTTACGGGAGACACTGAAGCTTTCTTT. This gives the protein CASSLKRVTGDTEAFF.

J is TRBJ2-7 and V is TRBV2, with 8 bases fitting TRBD1. Unmatched junction bases numbered 13, after V lost 5 bases and J lost 7 bases. Germline CDR1 is SNHLY and CDR2 is FYNNEI. There are 15 residues in the CDR3. Here the CDR3 DNA reads TGTGCCAGCAGTTCAGGACAGGGAACTAGCAATGAGCAGTACTTC. Amino acid sequence: CASSSGQGTSNEQYF.

The chain joins TRBV6-1 to TRBJ1-5; a weak D match, TRBD1 (6 bases). Germline V gene data show CDR1 as MNHNS and CDR2 as SASEGT. This CDR3 region has 16 residues. V shed 1 base and J shed 0 bases, with 10 bases lying between them. The CDR3 region is CASSEGGPYSNQPQHF. CDR3 coding DNA: TGTGCCAGCAGTGAAGGGGGGCCTTATAGCAATCAGCCCCAGCATTTT.

This chain joins TRBV6-5 and TRBJ1-2, with D hard to call. Trimming pared 11 bases from V and 4 bases from J, leaving 14 bases between. Per the germline V gene, CDR1 is MNHEY and CDR2 is SVGAGI. The CDR3 extends over 12 amino acids. CDR3 protein: CASSEGTYGYTF. The CDR3 coding sequence is TGTGCCTCGTCCGAGGGCACCTATGGCTACACCTTC.

The V gene is TRBV3-1 (or the pseudogene TRBV3-2), the J gene TRBJ1-5; no firm D call. From germline, CDR1 is LGHDT and CDR2 YNNKEL (reference sequence). The CDR3 has 15 residues. V was shortened by 1 base and J by 1 base, with 8 bases between the two germline ends. The CDR3 loop reads CASSQGRGSNQPQHF. The CDR3 coding sequence is TGTGCCAGCAGCCAAGGACGGGGAAGCAATCAGCCCCAGCATTTT.

V is TRBV7-2 and J is TRBJ2-1; the match to TRBD2 covers 9 bases. Germline loops: CDR1 SGHTA, CDR2 FQGNSA. The CDR3 runs to 14 residues. With 3 bases clipped from V and 8 bases from J, the junction kept 5 bases outside the gene matches. The CDR3: CASSFAGGIDEQFF. DNA of the CDR3: TGTGCCAGCAGCTTCGCGGGGGGGATTGATGAGCAGTTCTTC.

This chain uses TRBV6-9 with TRBJ1-1, with 7 bases matching TRBD1. Germline CDR1 MNHGY, CDR2 SVAAGI. This CDR3 has 17 residues. V was pared by 8 bases and J by 1 base, with 16 bases of the junction left unmatched. The CDR3 spells CASGNRDSKLGNTEAFF. The CDR3 DNA reads as TGTGCCAGCGGAAACCGGGACAGCAAATTGGGGAACACTGAAGCTTTCTTT.

V is TRBV9 and J is TRBJ2-5; D possibly corresponds to TRBD2 (5 bases). V was cut by 0 bases and J by 2 bases, with 8 bases left in between. Per the germline V gene, CDR1 is SGDLS and CDR2 is YYNGEE. This CDR3 is built from 14 residues. CDR3 nucleotides: TGTGCCAGCAGCGTAGGAGCGGAACAAGAGACCCAGTACTTC. Translating gives CASSVGAEQETQYF.

The rearrangement uses TRBV11-3 and TRBJ2-1; D gene unclear. Deletions cut 5 bases from V and 3 bases from J, with 14 bases between. Germline values: CDR1 SGHNT, CDR2 YENEEA. The CDR3 consists of 15 residues. The CDR3 loop is CASSAMSFSYNEQFF. CDR3 nucleotide sequence: TGTGCCAGCAGCGCCATGTCTTTTAGCTACAATGAGCAGTTCTTC.

This chain joins TRBV18 and TRBJ2-5, with 10 bases lining up with TRBD1. The J segment lost 3 bases and the V segment lost 6 bases, leaving 4 bases of the junction unmatched. Per the germline V gene, CDR1 is KGHSH and CDR2 is LQKENI. CDR3 size: 14 residues. CDR3 nucleotide sequence: TGTGCCAGCTCCGTGGGGACAGGGGAAGAGACCCAGTACTTC. Encoded protein: CASSVGTGEETQYF.

The chain joins TRBV9 to TRBJ2-1, with TRBD1 as a possible D gene (5 bases). Trimming stripped 3 bases from V and 6 bases from J, with 16 bases between. The CDR3 spans 15 residues. From germline, CDR1 is SGDLS and CDR2 YYNGEE. The CDR3 DNA reads TGTGCCAGCAGCGCCCCCCAGGGTCTTAGCAATGAGCAGTTCTTC. Translation gives CASSAPQGLSNEQFF.

The chain has TRBV28 and TRBJ2-1; 11 nucleotides line up with TRBD2. This CDR3 is 17 amino acids long. CDR1 MDHEN and CDR2 SYDVKM come from the germline V gene. Losses at the gene ends were 1 base for V and 9 bases for J; bases not matched to a gene: 11. The CDR3 sequence is CASSLFDLAGGPGEQFF. DNA of the CDR3: TGTGCCAGCAGTTTATTTGATTTAGCGGGAGGGCCCGGTGAGCAGTTCTTC.

This rearrangement joins TRBV6-2 or TRBV6-3 to TRBJ2-3; TRBD2 matches at 10 bases. Per germline, CDR1 MNHEY and CDR2 SVGEGT. With V trimmed by 2 bases and J by 3 bases, 11 bases remained unmatched. The CDR3 loop spans 18 amino acids. The CDR3 spells CASSYTTAGGPLTDTQYF. The CDR3 DNA sequence: TGTGCCAGCAGTTACACTACAGCGGGGGGGCCCTTGACAGATACGCAGTATTTT.

The DNA for the CDR3 is TGTGCCAGCTCACGTGACAGGGGGTCATATAATTCACCCCTCCACTTT. It encodes CASSRDRGSYNSPLHF. The gene calls are TRBV18 and TRBJ1-6; 9 bases fit TRBD1. The germline CDR1 and CDR2 sequences are KGHSH and LQKENI. The ends lost 4 bases at V and 4 bases at J; junction bases unmatched: 5. The CDR3 sequence is 16 residues long.

The rearrangement joins TRBV3-1 (or the pseudogene TRBV3-2) to TRBJ2-3, with 8 bases aligning to TRBD1. The CDR3 is made up of 17 amino acids. CDR1 and CDR2 (germline): LGHDT, YNNKEL (reference sequence). V gave up 1 base and J gave up 1 base; unmatched junction bases: 7. The CDR3 DNA is TGTGCCAGCAGCCAAGCCATCGTGGGACAGGGCACAGATACGCAGTATTTT. Residues: CASSQAIVGQGTDTQYF.